This T cell receptor beta chain derives from a study of T cell responses to AZD1222 COVID-19 vaccine (TCRdb year 2021). At the level of the whole study: AZD1222 recipients given second doses at about 4 weeks or at about 12 weeks were pooled, since spike-specific TCR depth and breadth were not found to differ between the two schedules. TCR sequencing was performed for about 250 trial participants, of whom some 200 were given two doses of AZD1222 and around 26 were given two doses of MenACWY control vaccine. Trial participants were enrolled by age into subgroups of 18-55, 56-69 and 70-plus years, and approximately 150, 30 and 60 TCR-sequenced participants, respectively, were included in these subgroups.

The CDR3 regions of human TCRbeta chains were analyzed by immunosequencing. Per the original workflow: Repertoire TCRs were checked for matches against a reference library of SARS-CoV-2-specific TCRs that had been generated using the MIRA antigen-specificity platform. Breadth was defined as the fraction of unique TCRs that were SARS-CoV-2-associated, and depth was defined as the fraction of total T cells that were SARS-CoV-2-associated. Each spike-specific TCR was assigned to its reactive spike region and to a CD4 or CD8 class using the MIRA data. Log10-transformed breadth and depth values were compared by one-way ANOVA with Sidak's multiple comparisons tests. Entries here come from immuneACCESS through TCRdb and include only in-frame sequences with V and J called. Some clones fail to appear in such tables; in the studies checked, an unresolved V gene covers under half of the shortfall, and the cause of the remainder is unknown. The V and J calls and the clone size are those of that table, but D and trimming were determined from the DNA. The sample contains 90,000 to 130,000 clones, about 90% of them found a single time. Of the sample, about 3% is held by the ten largest clones.

What the authors observed across the whole study: Participants were mostly white British and included more females than males, and it was suggested by the authors that clonal diversity may have been underestimated. A significant rise in spike-specific TCR breadth and depth was observed after two AZD1222 doses relative to day 0 and relative to MenACWY recipients. The 56-69-year group was small, and its depth increase did not reach significance, likely because of low power. No day 14 peak-response samples were available, so repertoires were characterized only after the peak T cell response. Conclusions about previously exposed vaccinees are limited, since just 6 or 7 AZD1222 recipients were seropositive for SARS-CoV-2 at baseline. Reportedly, close to half of the unique spike-specific TCRs recognized epitopes lying outside the regions that are mutated in the B.1.351 and B.1.1.7 variants. CD4 TCRs associated with the vaccine covered the entire spike protein, and the dominant responses were in regions 160-218 and 743-854.

Of note for this clone: The specificity of this receptor is unknown. Within one base of it there is no much larger clone, and no base qualities were kept.

The time point label for this specimen denotes: baseline before first vaccination. Samples from vaccinated people were obtained from the UK trials COV001 and COV002, which included a single-blind randomized controlled phase 2/3 trial of AZD1222 (ChAdOx1 nCoV-19) in healthy adults. For TCRbeta chain sequencing, PBMC samples from trial participants were taken at day 0 and at day 28 after the second dose. The source of this sequence is an adult in good health. The sample was peripheral blood, taken on day 0 of AZD1222 vaccination.

The base sequence is TGTGCCAGCAGCTTAGGAGGTCAGGGAATAGAGACCCAGTACTTC. Translation gives CASSLGGQGIETQYF. The rearrangement combines TRBV7-6 with TRBJ2-5; TRBD1 is possibly the D segment (5 matching bases). The junction carries 13 bases between V and J, which are trimmed by 1 base and 4 bases respectively. Spanning cysteine to phenylalanine, the CDR3 consists of 15 amino acids. The only DNA kept is the CDR3, 45 bases in frame from the first base. The germline V gene yields SGHVS for CDR1 and FNYEAQ for CDR2.